A selection of T cell receptor beta chains follows, all from one sample in a study of patients and donors after allogeneic stem cell transplantation. TCRdb reprocessed the RT-PCR reads with MiXCR, giving one entry per CDR3 protein. This sample carries 190,000 or so distinct CDR3 sequences, around two fifths of them seen once, and the ten largest clones take 11%. Sequenced input: blood, either unsorted or a sorted T cell fraction (not recorded which). All receptors come from a human donor who was either an allogeneic HSCT recipient or a stem cell or donor lymphocyte infusion donor (not recorded which). It is not recorded whose cells these are; they may come from a transplant donor. CDR3s include the opening cysteine and the closing phenylalanine or tryptophan. A D gene is named only where the DNA matches it firmly. Clone size, where shown, is once, few, many, or a class for clones that have expanded.

>13|TRBD1|TRBJ1-2|TRBV10-3|few
CATQTGEDYGYTF
TGTGCCACCCAGACAGGGGAAGACTATGGCTACACCTTC
>14|-|TRBJ1-3|TRBV12-3/TRBV12-4|-
CASSFRSSGNTIYF
TGTGCCAGCAGTTTTAGGAGCTCTGGAAACACCATATATTTT
>16|-|TRBJ1-4|TRBV9|-
CASSVHSGGPNEKLFF
TGTGCCAGCAGCGTACATTCGGGGGGCCCTAATGAAAAACTGTTTTTT
>11|-|TRBJ2-7|TRBV5-1|-
CASSAQGKQYF
TGCGCCAGCAGCGCCCAGGGAAAGCAGTACTTC
>14|-|TRBJ1-5|TRBV20-1|-
CSASWHLENQPQHF
TGCAGTGCTAGTTGGCACCTAGAGAATCAGCCCCAGCATTTT
>14|-|TRBJ1-5|TRBV10-3|few
CAISEADRNQPQHF
TGTGCCATCAGTGAGGCCGACAGGAATCAGCCCCAGCATTTT
>14|TRBD1|TRBJ1-5|TRBV10-2|-
CASRGTVSNQPQHF
TGCGCCAGCAGGGGGACAGTTAGCAATCAGCCCCAGCATTTT
>13|-|TRBJ1-1|TRBV12-3/TRBV12-4|-
CASSLGESTEAFF
TGTGCCAGCAGTTTGGGGGAAAGCACTGAAGCTTTCTTT
>14|-|TRBJ1-5|TRBV5-4|few
CASSPAGAEGPQHF
TGTGCCAGCAGCCCCGCGGGGGCCGAGGGGCCCCAGCATTTT
>14|-|TRBJ1-6|TRBV18|few
CASSPNTVNSPLHF
TGTGCCAGCTCACCGAATACGGTCAATTCACCCCTCCACTTT
>15|-|TRBJ1-1|TRBV15|many
CATSRGSSLNTEAFF
TGTGCCACCAGCAGAGGGTCCTCCCTCAACACTGAAGCTTTCTTT
>14|TRBD2|TRBJ2-7|TRBV20-1|-
CSASPAGASYEQYF
TGCAGTGCTAGTCCAGCGGGGGCCTCCTACGAGCAGTACTTC
>15|TRBD1|TRBJ2-3|TRBV14|-
CASSQLDRATDTQYF
TGTGCCAGCAGCCAATTGGACAGGGCTACAGATACGCAGTATTTT
>15|TRBD1|TRBJ1-4|TRBV7-2|-
CASSLAGTGDEKLFF
TGTGCCAGCAGCTTAGCTGGGACAGGGGATGAAAAACTGTTTTTT
>14|TRBD1|TRBJ2-2|TRBV10-3|few
CAIRGTGNTGELFF
TGTGCCATCAGGGGGACAGGGAACACCGGGGAGCTGTTTTTT
>16|-|TRBJ2-3|TRBV7-9|many
CASSLGQGITLDTQYF
TGTGCCAGCAGCTTGGGCCAGGGAATTACATTAGATACGCAGTATTTT
>15|-|TRBJ2-1|TRBV28|-
CASSLPGIRYNEQFF
TGTGCCAGCAGTTTACCGGGGATACGCTACAATGAGCAGTTCTTC